The next 10 T cell receptor beta chains were all read from a single sample in a study of control samples from healthy donors and cancer patients (dated by TCRdb to 2020 to 2021). The library was generated by the immunoSEQ multiplex PCR assay. TCRdb obtained this table from immuneACCESS and retained in-frame rearrangements with V and J assigned. These tables miss some clones; where compared with another copy, unresolved V genes account for less than half of the shortfall, and the remainder is unexplained. This sample has around 84,000 clones in its table, and roughly 82% of those were observed once. The top ten clones comprise around a tenth of the sample. Material: PBMCs. The receptors come from a man aged 55 to 70 with head and neck cancer.

This chain connects TRBV25-1 to TRBJ1-4, with D perhaps TRBD1 (6 bases). CDR3 size: 15 residues. V shed 2 bases and J shed 0 bases, with 7 bases lying between them. Germline V gene lookup returns CDR1 MGHDK and CDR2 SYGVNS. CDR3 sequence: CASSEGTTTNEKLFF. As DNA, the CDR3 is TGTGCCAGCAGTGAAGGGACAACAACTAATGAAAAACTGTTTTTT.

The rearrangement uses TRBV30 and TRBJ1-3; possible D gene TRBD1, 5 bases. Germline CDR1 and CDR2: GTSNPN and SVGIG (reference sequence). CDR3 length: 12 amino acids. V dropped 4 bases and J dropped 4 bases, with 8 bases sitting between them. The CDR3, as DNA: TGTGCCTGGACTACAGGCGGAAACACCATATATTTT. Its translation: CAWTTGGNTIYF.

The J gene is TRBJ1-4, the V gene TRBV4-1; 8 positions agree with TRBD1. This CDR3 has 20 residues. With 0 bases clipped from V and 5 bases from J, the junction kept 17 bases outside the gene matches. The germline CDR1 and CDR2 sequences are MGHRA and YSYEKL. In nucleotides, the CDR3 is TGCGCCAGCAGCCAAGAATTCTTTCGCCAGGGGGCGCGCGGGAATGAAAAACTGTTTTTT. Amino acid sequence: CASSQEFFRQGARGNEKLFF.

The J gene is TRBJ1-1, the V gene TRBV5-1; TRBD1 is a possible D gene (6 bases). This CDR3 is built from 13 residues. Germline V lookup: CDR1 SGHRS, CDR2 YFSETQ. V lost 3 bases and J lost 7, with 13 bases in between. DNA of the CDR3: TGCGCCAGCAGCTGGAACCCAGGGGTTGAAGCTTTCTTT. It yields the protein CASSWNPGVEAFF.

The sample holds a few counts of this clone. The chain is built from TRBV2 and TRBJ1-5; D call uncertain. CDR3 length: 15 residues. Germline loops: CDR1 SNHLY, CDR2 FYNNEI. V was trimmed by 8 bases and J by 1 base, leaving 15 bases between them. Written as DNA, the CDR3 is TGTGCCAGCTCTAAAAATGGGTACAGCAATCAGCCCCAGCATTTT. The encoded protein is CASSKNGYSNQPQHF.

This chain uses TRBV3-1 (or the pseudogene TRBV3-2) with TRBJ2-7, with D tentatively TRBD2 (5 bases). Germline V lookup: CDR1 LGHDT, CDR2 YNNKEL (reference sequence). This CDR3 is built from 14 residues. The V end was cut by 4 bases, the J end by 4 bases, with 14 bases between. The CDR3 bases are TGTGCCAGCAGCCCCGACGGTGAGGGATACGAGCAGTACTTC. Encoded protein: CASSPDGEGYEQYF.

The V gene is TRBV5-6, the J gene TRBJ1-1; D call uncertain. The CDR3 extends over 13 amino acids. CDR1 SGHDT and CDR2 YYEEEE come from the germline V gene. The ends were cut back, 1 base at V and 7 bases at J, with 11 bases in the middle. The CDR3 reads CASSLLSGFEAFF. CDR3 coding DNA: TGTGCCAGCAGCTTGTTGAGCGGATTTGAAGCTTTCTTT.

This clone was observed a few times. V is TRBV28 and J is TRBJ1-5; D gene ambiguous. Germline values: CDR1 MDHEN, CDR2 SYDVKM. Trimming cost V 3 bases and J 3 bases, with 9 bases left between them. There are 14 residues in the CDR3. As DNA, the CDR3 is TGTGCCAGCAGTTTTAGGCAGTTCAATCAGCCCCAGCATTTT. Protein: CASSFRQFNQPQHF.

V and J are TRBV5-4 and TRBJ2-7; a possible D gene is TRBD2 (6 bases). Between the trimmed V and J ends, which lost 0 bases and 4 bases, there was a span of 20 bases. This CDR3 comprises 17 residues. Germline V gives CDR1 SGHNT, CDR2 YYREEE (reference sequence). The CDR3 loop reads CASSLAGTLGSGYEQYF. The CDR3 nucleotides are TGTGCCAGCAGCTTGGCCGGGACTCTCGGCAGTGGGTACGAGCAGTACTTC.

The chain links TRBV28 to TRBJ2-7, with a tentative D call TRBD1 (5 bases). Trimming pared 1 base from V and 6 bases from J, leaving 16 bases between. The CDR3 sequence is 15 residues long. CDR1 and CDR2 from the germline V gene are MDHEN and SYDVKM. In DNA, the CDR3 is TGTGCCAGCAGTTTATTCCGCAGGGAAGTAGCCGAGCAGTACTTC. Protein sequence: CASSLFRREVAEQYF.